Below, 5 T cell receptor beta chains from the same sample are listed, as sequenced in a study of CD8 T cells in ankylosing spondylitis. TCRdb independently ran MiXCR on the 5' RACE reads; one entry per CDR3 protein. The sample contains approximately 350,000 distinct CDR3 sequences, more than 20% of which appear only once. The specimen sequenced was blood, either unsorted or a sorted T cell fraction (not recorded which). These receptors came from a male donor with ankylosing spondylitis or in good health (not recorded which).

This clonotype was seen more than once but under ten times. The V and J genes are TRBV2 and TRBJ2-7; perhaps D is TRBD1 or TRBD2 (5 bases each). The CDR3 covers 15 residues. V lost 2 bases and J lost 5, with 16 bases in between. CDR1 is SNHLY and CDR2 is FYNNEI in the germline V gene. The CDR3 region is CASSETGPSGHEQYF. DNA of the CDR3: TGTGCCAGCAGTGAAACGGGGCCCTCCGGCCACGAGCAGTACTTC.

This chain uses TRBV15 with TRBJ2-3, with 8 bases that match TRBD1. Germline V gives CDR1 LNHNV, CDR2 YYDKDF (reference sequence). The CDR3 totals 17 residues. V lost 2 bases and J lost 4; bases outside the gene matches: 11. For the CDR3, the DNA is TGTGCCACCAGCAGACCTGGGACAGGAGCAATCTCAGATACGCAGTATTTT. It specifies CATSRPGTGAISDTQYF.

The chain uses TRBV3-1 and TRBJ2-5; D is undetermined. V was clipped by 6 bases and J by 0 bases, with 14 bases between them. The CDR3 length is 15 residues. The germline V gene has CDR1 LGHDT and CDR2 YNNKEL (reference sequence). The CDR3 coding sequence is TGTGCCAGCAGAGCCACTTGGCGTAACCAAGAGACCCAGTACTTC. As protein: CASRATWRNQETQYF.

This clonotype was seen more than once but under ten times. V usage is TRBV30 and J usage is TRBJ2-1, with D hard to call. The CDR3 length is 12 residues. Germline-derived CDR1 and CDR2 are GTSNPN and SVGIG (reference sequence). V was trimmed by 0 bases and J by 7 bases, leaving 7 bases between them. The CDR3 nucleotides are TGTGCCTGGAGTGTATTCGGGAATGAGCAGTTCTTC. It yields the protein CAWSVFGNEQFF.

V is TRBV27 and J is TRBJ2-6; TRBD2 is a possible D gene (7 bases). Per the germline V gene, CDR1 is MNHEY and CDR2 is SMNVEV (reference sequence). The CDR3 loop spans 19 amino acids. Trimming stripped 0 bases from V and 2 bases from J, with 17 bases between. CDR3 coding DNA: TGTGCCAGCAGTTTATCGGCTGCGGGGGCTTTTGCTGGGGCCAACGTCCTGACTTTC. Translation: CASSLSAAGAFAGANVLTF.